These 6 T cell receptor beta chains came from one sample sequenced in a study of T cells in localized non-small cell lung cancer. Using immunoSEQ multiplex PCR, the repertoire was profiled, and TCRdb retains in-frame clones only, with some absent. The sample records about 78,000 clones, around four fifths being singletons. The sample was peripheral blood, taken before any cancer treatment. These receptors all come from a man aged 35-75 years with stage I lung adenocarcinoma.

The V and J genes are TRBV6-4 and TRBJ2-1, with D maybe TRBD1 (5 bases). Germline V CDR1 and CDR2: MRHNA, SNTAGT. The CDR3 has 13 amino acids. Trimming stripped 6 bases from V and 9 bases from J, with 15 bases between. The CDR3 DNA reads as TGTGCCAGCAGCTCAAGCAGGGAAGGTGAGCAGTTCTTC. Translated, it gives CASSSSREGEQFF.

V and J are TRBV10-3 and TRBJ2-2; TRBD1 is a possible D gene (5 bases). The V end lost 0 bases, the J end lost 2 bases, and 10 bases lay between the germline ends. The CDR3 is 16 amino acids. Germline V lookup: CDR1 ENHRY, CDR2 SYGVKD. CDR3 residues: CAISESKDTNTGELFF. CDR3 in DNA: TGTGCCATCAGTGAGTCTAAGGACACTAACACCGGGGAGCTGTTTTTT.

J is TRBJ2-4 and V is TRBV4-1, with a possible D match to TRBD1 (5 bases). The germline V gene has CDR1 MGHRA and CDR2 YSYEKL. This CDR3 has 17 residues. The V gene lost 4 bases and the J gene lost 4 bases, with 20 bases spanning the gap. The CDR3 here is CASSPGVPGYRKNIQYF. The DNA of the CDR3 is TGCGCCAGCAGCCCAGGAGTCCCAGGGTACCGTAAAAACATTCAGTACTTC.

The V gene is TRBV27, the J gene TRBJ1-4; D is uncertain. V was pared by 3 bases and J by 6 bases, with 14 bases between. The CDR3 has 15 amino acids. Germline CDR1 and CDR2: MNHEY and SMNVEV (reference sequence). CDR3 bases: TGTGCCAGCAGTTTTCGTCCCTTGGTGGATGAAAAACTGTTTTTT. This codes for CASSFRPLVDEKLFF. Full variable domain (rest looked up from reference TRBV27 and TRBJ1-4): EAQVTQNPRYLITVTGKKLTVTCSQNMNHEYMSWYRQDPGLGLRQIYYSMNVEVTDKGDVPEGYKVSRKEKRNFPLILESPSPNQTSLYFCASSFRPLVDEKLFFGSGTQLSVL.

CDR3 in DNA: TGTGCCAGCAGAAAGAACACTGAAGCTTTCTTT. This encodes CASRKNTEAFF. The chain joins TRBV27 to TRBJ1-1; D is unresolved. CDR1 and CDR2 from the germline V gene are MNHEY and SMNVEV (reference sequence). The CDR3 totals 11 residues. V was pared by 6 bases and J by 1 base, with 3 bases between.

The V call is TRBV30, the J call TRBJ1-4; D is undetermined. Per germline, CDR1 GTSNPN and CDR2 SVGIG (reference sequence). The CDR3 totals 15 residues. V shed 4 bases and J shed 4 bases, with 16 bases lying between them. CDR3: CAWKVAGDLNEKLFF. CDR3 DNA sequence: TGTGCCTGGAAGGTTGCGGGAGACCTTAATGAAAAACTGTTTTTT.